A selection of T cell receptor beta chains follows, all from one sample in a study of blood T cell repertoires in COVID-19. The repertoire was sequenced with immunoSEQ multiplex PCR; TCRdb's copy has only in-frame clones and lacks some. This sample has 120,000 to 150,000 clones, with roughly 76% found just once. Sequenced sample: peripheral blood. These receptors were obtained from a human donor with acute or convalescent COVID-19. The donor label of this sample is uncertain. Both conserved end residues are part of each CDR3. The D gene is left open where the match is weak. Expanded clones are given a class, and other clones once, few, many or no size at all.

CDR3nt: TGTGCCAGCAGCCAACAGGGTAATGAGCAGTTCTTC; CDR3aa: CASSQQGNEQFF; v_gene: TRBV11-2; d_gene: .; abundance: .; j_gene: TRBJ2-1
CDR3nt: TGCGCCAGCAGCTTGGAGTGGGCAGGGGTTAGCTACACCTTC; CDR3aa: CASSLEWAGVSYTF; v_gene: TRBV5-1; d_gene: .; abundance: once; j_gene: TRBJ1-2
CDR3nt: TGTGCCAGCTCGCGCCAGGACAGTACCGGGGAGCTGTTTTTT; CDR3aa: CASSRQDSTGELFF; v_gene: TRBV18; d_gene: .; abundance: few; j_gene: TRBJ2-2
CDR3nt: TGTGCCAGCAGCTCGGTGTCAGGGGTCTCCTACAATGAGCAGTTCTTC; CDR3aa: CASSSVSGVSYNEQFF; v_gene: TRBV7-9; d_gene: .; abundance: .; j_gene: TRBJ2-1
CDR3nt: TGCGCCAGCAGCTATGACAGGGGGGTGGGAGATACGCAGTATTTT; CDR3aa: CASSYDRGVGDTQYF; v_gene: TRBV5-1; d_gene: TRBD1; abundance: .; j_gene: TRBJ2-3
CDR3nt: TGTGCCAGCAAAGCGGGGGGCACAGATACGCAGTATTTT; CDR3aa: CASKAGGTDTQYF; v_gene: TRBV6-5; d_gene: TRBD2; abundance: .; j_gene: TRBJ2-3
CDR3nt: TGTGCCAGTAAACAGGGTGAGGTCACCGGGGAGCTGTTTTTT; CDR3aa: CASKQGEVTGELFF; v_gene: TRBV19; d_gene: .; abundance: few; j_gene: TRBJ2-2
CDR3nt: TGTGCCAGCAGCTCTCCCGGGACTAGCTCTTTAGAAGAGCAGTACTTC; CDR3aa: CASSSPGTSSLEEQYF; v_gene: TRBV9; d_gene: TRBD2; abundance: .; j_gene: TRBJ2-7
CDR3nt: TGCGCCAGCAGCTACCGGACAGGGATGAACACTGAAGCTTTCTTT; CDR3aa: CASSYRTGMNTEAFF; v_gene: TRBV5-1; d_gene: TRBD1; abundance: .; j_gene: TRBJ1-1
CDR3nt: TGTGCCAGCAGCCAGGGATTGAACACTGAAGCTTTCTTT; CDR3aa: CASSQGLNTEAFF; v_gene: TRBV11-3; d_gene: .; abundance: few; j_gene: TRBJ1-1
CDR3nt: TGTGCCAGCAGCAACGACGGCCGAACGAGGGGCTACACCTTC; CDR3aa: CASSNDGRTRGYTF; v_gene: TRBV6-5; d_gene: .; abundance: .; j_gene: TRBJ1-2
CDR3nt: TGTGCCAGCAGCCAAGACGTCCATGGCTACACCTTC; CDR3aa: CASSQDVHGYTF; v_gene: TRBV14; d_gene: .; abundance: few; j_gene: TRBJ1-2
CDR3nt: TGTGCCAGCTCACCCGGACAGGTGCCCTATGGCTACACCTTC; CDR3aa: CASSPGQVPYGYTF; v_gene: TRBV18; d_gene: TRBD1; abundance: .; j_gene: TRBJ1-2
CDR3nt: TGTGCCAGCAGTTTTTATCCCAGGGACTCCGGGGAGCTGTTTTTT; CDR3aa: CASSFYPRDSGELFF; v_gene: TRBV27; d_gene: .; abundance: few; j_gene: TRBJ2-2
CDR3nt: TGCGCCAGCAGCCAGGGACAGGGTGGTTTAAATGAAAAACTGTTTTTT; CDR3aa: CASSQGQGGLNEKLFF; v_gene: TRBV4-1; d_gene: TRBD1; abundance: .; j_gene: TRBJ1-4
CDR3nt: TGTGCCAGCAGCTTTGGACAGGGAAACACCGGGGAGCTGTTTTTT; CDR3aa: CASSFGQGNTGELFF; v_gene: TRBV11-3; d_gene: TRBD1; abundance: few; j_gene: TRBJ2-2